The 26 T cell receptor beta chains listed next were all sequenced from one sample in a study of blood T cell repertoires in COVID-19. Method: immunoSEQ multiplex PCR; TCRdb's copy keeps in-frame clones and lacks some. The sample records over 150,000 clones, approximately 84% being singletons. Sequenced material: PBMCs or T cells enriched from blood (not recorded which). The receptors were sampled from a woman aged 25-40 years who had recovered from COVID-19.

This clone appeared a single time. CDR3 in amino acids: CASSTGTSGYTF. The DNA of the CDR3 is TGTGCCAGCAGTACAGGGACAAGCGGCTACACCTTC. This chain connects TRBV12-3 or TRBV12-4 to TRBJ1-2, with D possibly TRBD1 on 6 matching bases. This CDR3 is built from 12 residues. The V end lost 5 bases, the J end lost 8 bases, and 12 bases lay between the germline ends.

This clone was recorded only once. The rearrangement uses TRBV10-1 and TRBJ1-1; TRBD1 aligns across 9 bases. The J segment lost 1 base and the V segment lost 7 bases, leaving 4 bases of the junction unmatched. The germline gives CDR1 WNHNN, CDR2 SYGVQD (reference sequence). This CDR3 has 14 amino acids. The CDR3 sequence is CASKGQGQNTEAFF. The CDR3, as DNA: TGCGCCAGCAAGGGACAGGGACAGAACACTGAAGCTTTCTTT.

The chain combines TRBV6-5 with TRBJ2-7; TRBD2 matches 8 bases. V shed 7 bases, J shed 6 bases, and the junction held 11 bases outside the gene matches. From germline, CDR1 is MNHEY and CDR2 SVGAGI. The CDR3 has 14 amino acids. CDR3 residues: CASNLSGRSAEQYF. Here the CDR3 DNA reads TGTGCCAGCAATCTCAGCGGGAGATCTGCCGAGCAGTACTTC.

This chain uses TRBV20-1 with TRBJ2-3; D uncertain. The germline V gene has CDR1 DFQATT and CDR2 SNEGSKA (reference sequence). The CDR3 length is 13 residues. The ends were cut back, 6 bases at V and 0 bases at J, with 10 bases in the middle. The CDR3: CSASDPSTDTQYF. DNA of the CDR3: TGCAGTGCCAGTGACCCAAGCACAGATACGCAGTATTTT.

This chain connects TRBV5-4 to TRBJ1-3; possible D gene TRBD1, 6 bases. The CDR3 covers 15 residues. Germline CDR1 SGHNT, CDR2 YYREEE (reference sequence). Between the trimmed V and J ends, which lost 4 bases and 0 bases, there was a span of 11 bases. The DNA for the CDR3 is TGTGCCAGCAGCCTAACAGGGCCCTCTGGAAACACCATATATTTT. This translates into CASSLTGPSGNTIYF.

V usage is TRBV2 and J usage is TRBJ2-1; D unclear. The CDR3 extends over 13 amino acids. The V gene's germline CDR1 is SNHLY and CDR2 FYNNEI. The V end was cut by 8 bases, the J end by 8 bases, with 16 bases between. The CDR3 reads CASASTNRDEQFF. Here the CDR3 DNA reads TGTGCCAGCGCTTCTACGAACCGCGATGAGCAGTTCTTC.

This chain's CDR3 is CTSSLGRGESSYEQYV. The CDR3 nucleotides read TGCACCAGCAGCCTTGGGAGGGGCGAGAGCTCCTACGAGCAGTACGTC. The chain employs TRBV1 and TRBJ2-7; the table assigns TRBD2, which was not confirmed against the DNA. TRBV1 is reported as a pseudogene. CDR3 size: 16 residues.

The gene calls are TRBV3-1 (or the pseudogene TRBV3-2) and TRBJ1-6; 7 bases agree with TRBD1. CDR1 LGHDT and CDR2 YNNKEL come from the germline V gene (reference sequence). This CDR3 contains 17 residues. Unmatched junction bases numbered 6, after V lost 0 bases and J lost 4 bases. The CDR3 region has the DNA TGTGCCAGCAGCCAAGAGGGCAGGGGGAATTATAATTCACCCCTCCACTTT. This sequence encodes CASSQEGRGNYNSPLHF.

V is TRBV11-2 and J is TRBJ1-3; D is ambiguous. Germline assignment: CDR1 SGHAT and CDR2 FQNNGV. This CDR3 is 15 amino acids long. Trimming pared 1 base from V and 0 bases from J, leaving 7 bases between. The DNA of the CDR3 is TGTGCCAGCAGCTTAGGACGGAGCTCTGGAAACACCATATATTTT. Its protein product is CASSLGRSSGNTIYF.

Only a few counts were recorded for this clone. The V call is TRBV10-3, the J call TRBJ1-1; D might be TRBD1 (6 bases). V was trimmed by 6 bases and J by 4 bases, leaving 15 bases between them. From germline, CDR1 is ENHRY and CDR2 SYGVKD. The CDR3 spans 14 residues. The CDR3 is CAIRDGGGRTEAFF. The CDR3, as DNA: TGTGCCATCAGGGATGGGGGCGGGCGCACTGAAGCTTTCTTT.

The chain links TRBV5-1 to TRBJ1-1; unclear D gene. The V gene's germline CDR1 is SGHRS and CDR2 YFSETQ. Trimming pared 2 bases from V and 4 bases from J, leaving 12 bases between. The CDR3 consists of 14 residues. CDR3 coding DNA: TGCGCCAGCAGCTTTATCTCCCGGGGCACTGAAGCTTTCTTT. It encodes CASSFISRGTEAFF.

V is TRBV5-1 and J is TRBJ2-1; 9 bases fit TRBD2. Germline values: CDR1 SGHRS, CDR2 YFSETQ. V lost 4 bases to trimming and J lost 6 bases; unmatched junction nucleotides: 11. The CDR3 covers 16 residues. CDR3 DNA: TGCGCCAGCAGCACATCGGGCGGGAGGGCCCCCAATGAGCAGTTCTTC. It encodes CASSTSGGRAPNEQFF.

As concerns this clone: The junction and the germline gene differ at one end; a read error may be behind it. This rearrangement joins TRBV28 to TRBJ2-3; 7 nucleotides align to TRBD2. The CDR3 consists of 14 residues. Germline V gives CDR1 MDHEN, CDR2 SYDVKM. The CDR3 loop is CASSYQIKAGELGF. CDR3 coding DNA: TGTGCCAGCAGTTACCAGATTAAGGCGGGAGAGTTGGGTTTT. The full variable domain, rest sourced from reference TRBV28 and TRBJ2-3, is DVKVTQSSRYLVKRTGEKVFLECVQDMDHENMFWYRQDPGLGLRLIYFSYDVKMKEKGDIPEGYSVSREKKERFSLILESASTNQTSMYLCASSYQIKAGELGFGPGTRLTVL.

J is TRBJ1-3 and V is TRBV7-8; the match to TRBD1 covers 12 bases. Germline V gives CDR1 SGHVS, CDR2 FQNEAQ. The CDR3 contains 16 residues. J was trimmed by 8 bases and V by 5 bases; bases with no gene match: 10. The CDR3 nucleotides read TGTGCCAGCAGCAGACGGGACAGGGGGCCAGGGGACACCATATATTTT. Amino acid sequence: CASSRRDRGPGDTIYF.

The rearrangement links TRBV9 to TRBJ2-2; the D is unclear. Deletions cut 0 bases from V and 8 bases from J, with 8 bases between. Germline V gives CDR1 SGDLS, CDR2 YYNGEE. The CDR3 sequence is 13 residues long. CDR3 in amino acids: CASSVVTSGELFF. The CDR3 nucleotides read TGTGCCAGCAGCGTAGTTACTTCTGGGGAGCTGTTTTTT.

V is TRBV7-9 and J is TRBJ2-3, with 9 bases that match TRBD2. The V gene's germline CDR1 is SEHNR and CDR2 FQNEAQ (reference sequence). The J segment lost 2 bases and the V segment lost 2 bases, leaving 8 bases of the junction unmatched. CDR3 length equals 17 residues. Here the CDR3 reads CASSLRATSGSTDTQYF. CDR3 bases: TGTGCCAGCAGCTTAAGGGCGACTAGCGGATCCACAGATACGCAGTATTTT.

V usage is TRBV5-1 and J usage is TRBJ1-1, with D maybe TRBD1 (5 bases). Trimming took 0 bases from V and 11 from J, leaving 11 bases between them. Per the germline V gene, CDR1 is SGHRS and CDR2 is YFSETQ. The CDR3 consists of 12 residues. The CDR3 here is CASSLVAGLAFF. CDR3 nucleotides: TGCGCCAGCAGCTTGGTGGCGGGACTGGCTTTCTTT.

The chain has TRBV27 and TRBJ1-6; D ambiguous. The CDR3 length is 15 residues. Trimming took 6 bases from V and 7 from J, leaving 16 bases between them. Germline CDR1 MNHEY, CDR2 SMNVEV (reference sequence). The CDR3 sequence: CASRDTDLGNSPLHF. CDR3 nucleotides: TGTGCCAGCAGGGATACGGACTTAGGGAATTCACCCCTCCACTTT.

The rearrangement joins TRBV18 to TRBJ2-7; 12 bases align to TRBD2. This CDR3 region has 16 residues. The V segment lost 2 bases and the J segment 4 bases; nucleotides outside the gene matches: 6. CDR1 is KGHSH and CDR2 is LQKENI in the germline V gene. For the CDR3, the DNA is TGTGCCAGCTCACCAGGTGCTAGCGGGAGGGGGTACGAGCAGTACTTC. Translating gives CASSPGASGRGYEQYF.

This chain uses TRBV7-8 with TRBJ2-3; D is undetermined. From germline, CDR1 is SGHVS and CDR2 FQNEAQ. V lost 1 base and J lost 1, with 6 bases in between. This CDR3 comprises 14 residues. CDR3 sequence: CASSLVSGTDTQYF. The CDR3 DNA reads TGTGCCAGCAGCTTAGTATCCGGCACAGATACGCAGTATTTT.

The chain is built from TRBV24-1 and TRBJ2-7; possibly TRBD2 for D (5 bases). CDR1 and CDR2 (germline): KGHDR, SFDVKD. This CDR3 has 13 residues. Trimming cost V 4 bases and J 3 bases, with 9 bases left between them. CDR3 bases: TGTGCCACCAGTGACCCGGGGATCTACGAGCAGTACTTC. Protein: CATSDPGIYEQYF.

The chain combines TRBV5-1 with TRBJ2-7, with D perhaps TRBD2 (5 bases). In germline, CDR1 is SGHRS, CDR2 YFSETQ. V shed 6 bases and J shed 4 bases, with 20 bases lying between them. This CDR3 is 15 amino acids long. As DNA, the CDR3 is TGCGCCAGCACCCTGTCGAGCGGAGCCCATTACGAGCAGTACTTC. It specifies CASTLSSGAHYEQYF.

This chain links TRBV7-3 with TRBJ2-1; D is possibly TRBD2 (6 bases). This CDR3 is built from 14 residues. The V gene's germline CDR1 is SGHTA and CDR2 FQGTGA. V lost 5 bases and J lost 3, with 11 bases in between. The CDR3 protein is CASSIDSGYNEQFF. CDR3 nucleotide sequence: TGTGCCAGCAGCATAGATAGCGGCTACAATGAGCAGTTCTTC.

Relative to its sample, this clone is medium-sized. The chain uses TRBV4-1 and TRBJ1-3; no reliable D call. The CDR3 is 17 residues long. Germline CDR1 MGHRA, CDR2 YSYEKL. The V end lost 0 bases, the J end lost 0 bases, and 12 bases lay between the germline ends. CDR3 nucleotides: TGCGCCAGCAGCCAAGATCCAAAGATCTACTCTGGAAACACCATATATTTT. The encoded protein is CASSQDPKIYSGNTIYF.

The V and J genes are TRBV7-9 and TRBJ2-3; TRBD2 aligns across 13 bases. With V trimmed by 4 bases and J by 3 bases, 1 base remained unmatched. The CDR3 length is 15 residues. Germline CDR1 reads SEHNR; CDR2 reads FQNEAQ (reference sequence). CDR3 bases: TGTGCCAGCAGCTCGGGACTAGCGGGAACAGATACGCAGTATTTT. Encoded protein: CASSSGLAGTDTQYF.

The chain recombines TRBV3-1 (or the pseudogene TRBV3-2) with TRBJ1-2; tentative D call: TRBD1 (5 bases). The germline V and J ends were trimmed by 6 bases and 8 bases, with 16 bases remaining between them. CDR3 length equals 13 residues. The germline gives CDR1 LGHDT, CDR2 YNNKEL (reference sequence). Here the CDR3 reads CASSQPGRKGYTF. DNA of the CDR3: TGTGCCAGCAGTCAGCCAGGGCGAAAGGGCTACACCTTC.